This T cell receptor (beta chain) appears in the sequencing data of a study of cytotoxic CD8 clonotypes in ibrutinib-treated CLL. Study observations and caveats: Rare overall, public clonotypes shrank or held steady under therapy. Baseline clonality, above age-matched healthy donor levels, tracked circulating CD8+ T-cell counts.

Sequencing was performed with immunoSEQ multiplex PCR; in TCRdb, only in-frame clones are kept and a portion is missing. Of some 85,000 clones listed, about 74% are singletons. Trimming pared 4 bases from V and 1 base from J, leaving 11 bases between. CDR1 SGHAT and CDR2 FQNNGV come from the germline V gene. CDR3 size: 15 residues. Comment on this clone: Its antigen is unidentified.

The gene calls are TRBV11-2 and TRBJ1-5; D gene ambiguous. The sample consisted of PBMCs, taken after 24 months of ibrutinib treatment. The clonotype comes from a human donor with chronic lymphocytic leukemia. CDR3 sequence (DNA): TGTGCCAGCAGCTATACGAGTGGGAGCAATCAGCCCCAGCATTTT. It yields the protein CASSYTSGSNQPQHF.